Shown below are 3 T cell receptor beta chains from a single sample sequenced in a study of T cells in Graves' hyperthyroidism and ophthalmopathy. Amplified TCR beta CDR3 regions derived from RNA transcripts. The HTBI set primed first-round TCR CDR3 RT-PCR. TCRdb re-called the multiplex PCR reads with MiXCR, one entry per CDR3 protein. Here the sample spans about 49,000 distinct CDR3 sequences, approximately 53% being singletons. The specimen sequenced was peripheral blood or thyroid tissue (not recorded which). All receptors come from a young man with Graves' hyperthyroidism.

In this sample, this clonotype turned up once. Since the CDR3 does not end with the conserved phenylalanine or tryptophan, this likely comes from a read error. The V call is TRBV5-6, the J call TRBJ1-1; possibly TRBD1 for D (6 bases). CDR3 length equals 11 residues. Germline V gives CDR1 SGHDT, CDR2 YYEEEE. V was shortened by 4 bases and J by 8 bases, with 9 bases between the two germline ends. Here the CDR3 DNA reads TGTGCCAGCAGCCAGGACAGCGAAGCTTTCTCT. The encoded protein is CASSQDSEAFS.

This clonotype was counted many times. In DNA, the CDR3 is TGCAGTGCCCCACTAGCGGACAGCTCCTACGAGCAGTACTTC. It specifies CSAPLADSSYEQYF. V is TRBV20-1 and J is TRBJ2-7, with 8 bases fitting TRBD2. V trimming: 6 bases; J trimming: 0 bases; junction bases outside the gene matches: 7. The CDR3 spans 14 residues. CDR1 is DFQATT and CDR2 is SNEGSKA in the germline V gene (reference sequence).

This clonotype was observed at least ten times. The gene calls are TRBV7-9 and TRBJ2-7, with D possibly called TRBD1 or TRBD2 (5 bases each). Trimming took off 0 bases at V and 1 base at J, with 13 bases between the two ends. This CDR3 has 16 amino acids. Germline V gene lookup returns CDR1 SEHNR and CDR2 FQNEAQ (reference sequence). The CDR3 here is CASSLAGTPTSYEQYF. The DNA for the CDR3 is TGTGCCAGCAGCTTAGCCGGGACGCCCACGTCCTACGAGCAGTACTTC.